Below, 12 T cell receptor beta chains from the same sample are listed, as sequenced in a study of T cell responses to AZD1222 COVID-19 vaccine. The method was immunoSEQ multiplex PCR; TCRdb's version includes in-frame clones alone and lacks a portion of them. The repertoire has tens of thousands of clones, around 85% of them found once; the top ten carry 16%. The material sequenced was peripheral blood, taken on day 0 of AZD1222 vaccination. All receptors derive from an adult in good health.

The CDR3 loop reads CASQRTRQGFDTGELFF. For the CDR3, the DNA is TGTGCCAGCCAAAGAACCCGACAGGGGTTCGACACCGGGGAGCTGTTTTTT. The chain uses TRBV11-2 and TRBJ2-2, with 8 bases matching TRBD1. Germline CDR1 and CDR2: SGHAT and FQNNGV. Unmatched junction bases numbered 14, after V lost 8 bases and J lost 3 bases. CDR3 length: 17 amino acids.

This chain links TRBV19 with TRBJ2-7; tentative D call: TRBD1 (6 bases). The CDR3 sequence is 13 residues long. Germline CDR1 and CDR2: LNHDA and SQIVND (reference sequence). V lost 3 bases and J lost 3, with 9 bases in between. The CDR3: CASSIQQGYEQYF. The CDR3 DNA sequence: TGTGCCAGTAGTATTCAACAGGGCTACGAGCAGTACTTC.

This chain joins TRBV5-1 and TRBJ1-1, with D hard to call. The germline gives CDR1 SGHRS, CDR2 YFSETQ. Trimming took 4 bases from V and 2 from J, leaving 12 bases between them. This CDR3 region has 14 residues. Here the CDR3 reads CASSVLAQNTEAFF. CDR3 bases: TGCGCCAGCAGCGTACTTGCCCAAAACACTGAAGCTTTCTTT. Together with reference TRBV5-1 and TRBJ1-1, the CDR3 gives the full variable domain: KAGVTQTPRYLIKTRGQQVTLSCSPISGHRSVSWYQQTPGQGLQFLFEYFSETQRNKGNFPGRFSGRQFSNSRSEMNVSTLELGDSALYLCASSVLAQNTEAFFGQGTRLTVV.

The rearrangement links TRBV7-6 to TRBJ1-2; D uncertain. Germline CDR1 SGHVS, CDR2 FNYEAQ. V was pared by 5 bases and J by 6 bases, with 16 bases between. This CDR3 has 14 amino acids. DNA for the CDR3: TGTGCCAGCAGCCAGGTAGACACATCCGATGGCTACACCTTC. This sequence encodes CASSQVDTSDGYTF.

By proportion, this clone is medium-sized. The V and J genes are TRBV6-2 or TRBV6-3 and TRBJ2-5, with D possibly called TRBD1 or TRBD2 (5 bases each). V was cut by 0 bases and J by 4 bases, with 15 bases left in between. Germline V gene sequence: CDR1 MNHEY, CDR2 SVGEGT. The CDR3 totals 16 residues. In DNA form, the CDR3 reads TGTGCCAGCAGTTACTCTTTTTCCGAGGGGAGAGAGACCCAGTACTTC. Protein product: CASSYSFSEGRETQYF.

The J gene is TRBJ2-1, the V gene TRBV18, with D tentatively TRBD1 or TRBD2 (5 bases each). Deletions cut 2 bases from V and 2 bases from J, with 13 bases between. The germline gives CDR1 KGHSH, CDR2 LQKENI. The CDR3 runs to 16 residues. As DNA, the CDR3 is TGTGCCAGCTCACCAAGTCGGGGCAGTACCTACAATGAGCAGTTCTTC. As protein: CASSPSRGSTYNEQFF.

The V and J genes are TRBV7-2 and TRBJ2-1; D remains unclear. CDR3 length: 13 residues. Germline values: CDR1 SGHTA, CDR2 FQGNSA. Trimming shortened V by 1 base and J by 4 bases, and 5 bases separated the two germline ends. The CDR3 nucleotides read TGTGCCAGCAGCTTAGAACCGTACAATGAGCAGTTCTTC. It encodes CASSLEPYNEQFF.

This clone was seen a single time. This rearrangement joins TRBV5-6 to TRBJ1-6, with D unresolved. V was shortened by 3 bases and J by 9 bases, with 19 bases between the two germline ends. The CDR3 spans 16 residues. The V gene's germline CDR1 is SGHDT and CDR2 YYEEEE. DNA for the CDR3: TGTGCCAGCAGCTACGGCCCGCCGGGCAGCCCTTCACCCCTCCACTTT. Protein product: CASSYGPPGSPSPLHF.

This chain links TRBV7-2 with TRBJ2-2; 10 bases match TRBD1. This CDR3 is built from 15 residues. V was pared by 5 bases and J by 7 bases, with 7 bases of the junction left unmatched. Germline V gene lookup returns CDR1 SGHTA and CDR2 FQGNSA. The CDR3 nucleotides read TGTGCCAGCAGCCAGCGACAGGGGGCTAGCGGGGAGCTGTTTTTT. This gives the protein CASSQRQGASGELFF.

The V call is TRBV6-5, the J call TRBJ1-4; TRBD1 is a possible D gene (5 bases). The V and J ends lost 0 bases and 7 bases respectively, with 12 bases between them. Per the germline V gene, CDR1 is MNHEY and CDR2 is SVGAGI. This CDR3 is 15 amino acids long. The CDR3 nucleotides are TGTGCCAGCAGTTACTCGATCAGGGTTAGTGAAAAACTGTTTTTT. Protein: CASSYSIRVSEKLFF.

The rearrangement joins TRBV10-3 to TRBJ2-2; D not resolved. V lost 7 bases and J lost 2, with 8 bases in between. Germline lookup yields CDR1 ENHRY and CDR2 SYGVKD. The CDR3 has 13 amino acids. As DNA, the CDR3 is TGTGCCATCAACGGTGATAACACCGGGGAGCTGTTTTTT. It encodes CAINGDNTGELFF.

The chain has TRBV5-6 and TRBJ2-7; TRBD1 matches 10 bases. There are 15 residues in the CDR3. V gave up 5 bases and J gave up 5 bases; unmatched junction bases: 10. CDR1 and CDR2 (germline): SGHDT, YYEEEE. The CDR3 is CASSLRGTGVHEQYF. CDR3 nucleotide sequence: TGTGCCAGCAGTCTTCGGGGGACAGGGGTCCACGAGCAGTACTTC.